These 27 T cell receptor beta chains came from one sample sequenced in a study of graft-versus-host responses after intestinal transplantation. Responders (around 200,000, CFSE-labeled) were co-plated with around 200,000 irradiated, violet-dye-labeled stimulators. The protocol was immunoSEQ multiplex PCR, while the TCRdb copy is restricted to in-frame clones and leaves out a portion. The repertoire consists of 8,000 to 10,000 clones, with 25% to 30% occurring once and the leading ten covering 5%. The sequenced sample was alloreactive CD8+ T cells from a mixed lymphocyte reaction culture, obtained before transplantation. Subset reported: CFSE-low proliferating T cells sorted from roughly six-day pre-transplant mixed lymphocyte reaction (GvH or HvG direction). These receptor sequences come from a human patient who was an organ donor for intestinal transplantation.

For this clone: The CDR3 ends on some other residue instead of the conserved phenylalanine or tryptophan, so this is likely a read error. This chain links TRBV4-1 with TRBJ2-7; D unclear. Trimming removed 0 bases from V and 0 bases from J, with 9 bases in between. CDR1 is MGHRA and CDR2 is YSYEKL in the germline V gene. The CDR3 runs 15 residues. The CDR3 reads CASSQEKASSYEQYL. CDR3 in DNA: TGCGCCAGCAGCCAAGAGAAAGCCTCCTCCTACGAGCAGTACCTC.

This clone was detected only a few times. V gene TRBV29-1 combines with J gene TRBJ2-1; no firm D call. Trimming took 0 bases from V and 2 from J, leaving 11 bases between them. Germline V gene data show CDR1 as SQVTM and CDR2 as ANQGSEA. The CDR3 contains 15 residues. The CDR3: CSVEDFTATYNEQFF. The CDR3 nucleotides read TGCAGCGTTGAAGATTTTACTGCTACCTACAATGAGCAGTTCTTC.

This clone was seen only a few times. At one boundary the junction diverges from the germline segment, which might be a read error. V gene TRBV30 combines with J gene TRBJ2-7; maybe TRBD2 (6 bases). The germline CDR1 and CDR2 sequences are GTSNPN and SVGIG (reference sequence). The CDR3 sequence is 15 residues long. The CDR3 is CAGSVDGGASYEQYF. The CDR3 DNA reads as TGTGCCGGGAGTGTAGACGGCGGGGCATCCTACGAGCAGTACTTC. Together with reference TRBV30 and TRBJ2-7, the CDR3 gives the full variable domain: SQTIHQWPATLVQPVGSPLSLECTVEGTSNPNLYWYRQAAGRGLQLLFYSVGIGQISSEVPQNLSASRPQDRQFILSSKKLLLSDSGFYLCAGSVDGGASYEQYFGPGTRLTVT.

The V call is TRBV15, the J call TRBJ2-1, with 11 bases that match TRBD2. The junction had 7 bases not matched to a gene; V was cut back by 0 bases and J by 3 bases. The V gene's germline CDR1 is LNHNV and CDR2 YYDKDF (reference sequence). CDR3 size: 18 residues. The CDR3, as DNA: TGTGCCACCAGCAGAGACGTAGCGGGAGGGCCTATCTACAATGAGCAGTTCTTC. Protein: CATSRDVAGGPIYNEQFF.

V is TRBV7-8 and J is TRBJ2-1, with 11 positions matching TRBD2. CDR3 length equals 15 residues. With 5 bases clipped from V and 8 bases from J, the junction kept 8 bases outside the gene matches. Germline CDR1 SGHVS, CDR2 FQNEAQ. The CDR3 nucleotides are TGTGCCAGCAGCAGAGCTAGCGGGGGGTGGCATGAGCAGTTCTTC. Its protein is CASSRASGGWHEQFF.

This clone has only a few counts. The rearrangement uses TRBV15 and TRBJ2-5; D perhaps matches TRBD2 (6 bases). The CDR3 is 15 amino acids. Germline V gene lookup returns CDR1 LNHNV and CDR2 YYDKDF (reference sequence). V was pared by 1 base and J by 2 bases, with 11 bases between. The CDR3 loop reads CATSRVRELQETQYF. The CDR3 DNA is TGTGCCACCAGCAGAGTCCGGGAGCTTCAAGAGACCCAGTACTTC. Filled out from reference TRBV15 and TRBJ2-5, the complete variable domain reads DAMVIQNPRYQVTQFGKPVTLSCSQTLNHNVMYWYQQKSSQAPKLLFHYYDKDFNNEADTPDNFQSRRPNTSFCFLDIRSPGLGDTAMYLCATSRVRELQETQYFGPGTRLLVL.

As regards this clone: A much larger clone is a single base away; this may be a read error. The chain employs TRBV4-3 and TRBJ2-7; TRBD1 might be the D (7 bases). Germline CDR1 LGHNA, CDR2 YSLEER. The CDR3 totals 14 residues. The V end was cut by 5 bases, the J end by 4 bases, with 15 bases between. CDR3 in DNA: TGCGCCAGCAGCTTGGAGGGGGCGCAGTACGAGCAGTACTTC. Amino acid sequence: CASSLEGAQYEQYF.

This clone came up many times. CDR3 region: CASSLGRAGGPPLRNEQFF. The CDR3 DNA reads as TGTGCCAGCAGCTTGGGGCGCGCGGGGGGGCCCCCATTGAGAAATGAGCAGTTCTTC. This chain joins TRBV11-2 and TRBJ2-1, with 9 bases identical to TRBD2. Germline CDR1 and CDR2: SGHAT and FQNNGV. J was trimmed by 7 bases and V by 3 bases; bases with no gene match: 19. The CDR3 is 19 residues long.

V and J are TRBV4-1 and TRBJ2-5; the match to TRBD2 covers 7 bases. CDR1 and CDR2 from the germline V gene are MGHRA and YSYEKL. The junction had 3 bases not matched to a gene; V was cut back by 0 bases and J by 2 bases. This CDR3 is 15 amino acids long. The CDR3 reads CASSQEGAGQETQYF. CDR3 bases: TGCGCCAGCAGCCAAGAGGGAGCGGGGCAAGAGACCCAGTACTTC.

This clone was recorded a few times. CDR3 sequence (DNA): TGTGCCTGGAGTGCCGGGGGGCGGGGCAATGAGCAGTTCTTC. This translates into CAWSAGGRGNEQFF. V gene TRBV30 combines with J gene TRBJ2-1; TRBD2 is a possible D gene (7 bases). The V end was cut by 1 base, the J end by 6 bases, with 13 bases between. The germline V gene encodes CDR1 GTSNPN and CDR2 SVGIG (reference sequence). The CDR3 spans 14 residues.

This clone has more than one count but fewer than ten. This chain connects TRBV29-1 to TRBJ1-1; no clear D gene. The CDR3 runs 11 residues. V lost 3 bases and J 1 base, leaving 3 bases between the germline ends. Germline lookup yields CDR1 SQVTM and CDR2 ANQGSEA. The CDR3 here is CSVEGNTEAFF. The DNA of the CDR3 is TGCAGCGTTGAGGGGAACACTGAAGCTTTCTTT.

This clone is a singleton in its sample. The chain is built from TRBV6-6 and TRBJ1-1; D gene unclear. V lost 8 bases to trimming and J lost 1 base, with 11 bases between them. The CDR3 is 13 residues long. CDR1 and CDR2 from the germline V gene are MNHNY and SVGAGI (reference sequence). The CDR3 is CASRGRSNTEAFF. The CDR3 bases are TGTGCCAGCCGGGGTAGATCGAACACTGAAGCTTTCTTT.

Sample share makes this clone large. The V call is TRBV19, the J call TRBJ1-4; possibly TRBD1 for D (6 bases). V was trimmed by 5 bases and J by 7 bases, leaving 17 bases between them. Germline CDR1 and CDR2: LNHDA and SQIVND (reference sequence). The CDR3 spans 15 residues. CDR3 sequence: CASSLVGDTSEKLFF. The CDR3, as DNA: TGTGCCAGTAGTCTCGTTGGGGACACGAGTGAAAAACTGTTTTTT.

The CDR3 sequence is CGSGPKITQSRANVLTF. CDR3 in DNA: TGTGGCAGTGGACCTAAGATAACACAAAGTCGGGCCAACGTCCTGACTTTC. V and J are TRBV8-2 and TRBJ2-6. TRBV8-2 is designated a pseudogene. CDR3 size: 17 residues.

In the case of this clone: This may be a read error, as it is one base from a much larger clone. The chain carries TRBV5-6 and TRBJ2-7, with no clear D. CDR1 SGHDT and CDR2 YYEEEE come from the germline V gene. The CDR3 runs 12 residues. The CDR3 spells CASSLGIYELYF. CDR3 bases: TGTGCCAGCAGCTTGGGTATCTACGAGCTGTACTTC.

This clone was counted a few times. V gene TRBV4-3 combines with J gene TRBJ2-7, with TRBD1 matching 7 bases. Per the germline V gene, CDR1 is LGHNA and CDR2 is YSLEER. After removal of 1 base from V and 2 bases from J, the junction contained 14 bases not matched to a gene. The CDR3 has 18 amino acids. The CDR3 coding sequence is TGCGCCAGCAGCCAAGGAGTCTTTACAGGGGCGAGGACCTACGAGCAGTACTTC. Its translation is CASSQGVFTGARTYEQYF.

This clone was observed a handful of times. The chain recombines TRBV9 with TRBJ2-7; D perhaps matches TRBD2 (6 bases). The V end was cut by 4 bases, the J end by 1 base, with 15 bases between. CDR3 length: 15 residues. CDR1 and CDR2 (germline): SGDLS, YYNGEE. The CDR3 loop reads CASSPTRAGSYEQYF. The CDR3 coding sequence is TGTGCCAGCAGCCCTACACGGGCGGGGTCCTACGAGCAGTACTTC. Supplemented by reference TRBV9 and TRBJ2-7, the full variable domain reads DSGVTQTPKHLITATGQRVTLRCSPRSGDLSVYWYQQSLDQGLQFLIQYYNGEERAKGNILERFSAQQFPDLHSELNLSSLELGDSALYFCASSPTRAGSYEQYFGPGTRLTVT.

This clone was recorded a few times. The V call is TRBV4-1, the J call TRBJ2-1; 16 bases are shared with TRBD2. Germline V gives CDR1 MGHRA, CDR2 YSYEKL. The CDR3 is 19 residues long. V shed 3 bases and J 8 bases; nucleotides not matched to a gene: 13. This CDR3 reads CASSHSGTSGGENEDEQFF. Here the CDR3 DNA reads TGCGCCAGCAGCCACTCCGGGACTAGCGGGGGGGAAAATGAGGATGAGCAGTTCTTC.

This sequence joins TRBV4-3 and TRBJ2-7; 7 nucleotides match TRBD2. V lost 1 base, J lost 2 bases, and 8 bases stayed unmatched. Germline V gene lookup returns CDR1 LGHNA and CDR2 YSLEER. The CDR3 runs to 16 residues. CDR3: CASSQVGGTTPYEQYF. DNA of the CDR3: TGCGCCAGCAGCCAAGTTGGGGGGACTACCCCCTACGAGCAGTACTTC.

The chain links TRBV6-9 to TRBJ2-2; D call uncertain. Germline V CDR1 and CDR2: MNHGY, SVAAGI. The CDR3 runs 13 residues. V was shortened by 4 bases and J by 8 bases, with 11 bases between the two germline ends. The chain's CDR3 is CASSFNFPGELFF. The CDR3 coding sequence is TGTGCCAGCAGTTTTAATTTTCCTGGGGAGCTGTTTTTT.

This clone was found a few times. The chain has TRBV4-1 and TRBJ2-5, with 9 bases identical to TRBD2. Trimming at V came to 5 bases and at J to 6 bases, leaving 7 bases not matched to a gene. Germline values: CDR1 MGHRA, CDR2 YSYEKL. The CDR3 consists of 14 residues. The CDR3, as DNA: TGCGCCAGCAGCTCTTTAGCGGGAGAACAGACCCAGTACTTC. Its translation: CASSSLAGEQTQYF.

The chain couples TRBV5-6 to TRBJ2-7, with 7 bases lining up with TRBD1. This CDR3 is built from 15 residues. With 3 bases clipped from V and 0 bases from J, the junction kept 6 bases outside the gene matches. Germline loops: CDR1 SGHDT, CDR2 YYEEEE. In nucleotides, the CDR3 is TGTGCCAGCAGCTCCGAGGGACAGCCCTCCTACGAGCAGTACTTC. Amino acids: CASSSEGQPSYEQYF.

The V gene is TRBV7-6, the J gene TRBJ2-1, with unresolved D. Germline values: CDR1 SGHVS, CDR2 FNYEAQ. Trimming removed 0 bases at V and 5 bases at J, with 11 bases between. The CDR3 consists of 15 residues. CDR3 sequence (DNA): TGTGCCAGCAGCTTAGCCCACCCCATCGACAATGAGCAGTTCTTC. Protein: CASSLAHPIDNEQFF.

The CDR3 bases are TGTGCCAGCAGGTTACTCCGGCCCTTACAGGGCCTGAACACTGAAGCTTTCTTT. Protein sequence: CASRLLRPLQGLNTEAFF. The V call is TRBV7-9, the J call TRBJ1-1; weak D call: TRBD1 (6 bases). The CDR3 consists of 18 residues. The germline V gene has CDR1 SEHNR and CDR2 FQNEAQ (reference sequence). Trimming took 6 bases from V and 0 from J, leaving 23 bases between them.

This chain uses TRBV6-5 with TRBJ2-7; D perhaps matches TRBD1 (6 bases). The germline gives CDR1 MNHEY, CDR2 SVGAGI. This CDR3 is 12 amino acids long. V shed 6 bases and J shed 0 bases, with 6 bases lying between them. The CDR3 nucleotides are TGTGCCAGCAGGGGACACTCCTACGAGCAGTACTTC. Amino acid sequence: CASRGHSYEQYF.

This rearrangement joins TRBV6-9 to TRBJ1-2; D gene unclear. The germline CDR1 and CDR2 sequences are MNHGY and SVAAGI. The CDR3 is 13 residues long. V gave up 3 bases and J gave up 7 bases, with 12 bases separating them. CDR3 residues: CASSYGSSAGYTF. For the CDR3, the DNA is TGTGCCAGCAGTTACGGTTCCTCGGCTGGCTACACCTTC.

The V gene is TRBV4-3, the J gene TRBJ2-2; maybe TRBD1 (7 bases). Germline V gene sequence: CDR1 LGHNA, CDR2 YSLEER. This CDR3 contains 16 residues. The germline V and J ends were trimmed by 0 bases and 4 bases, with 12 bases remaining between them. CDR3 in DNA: TGCGCCAGCAGCCAAGATCGGGGGACAGTCACCGGGGAGCTGTTTTTT. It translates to CASSQDRGTVTGELFF.